This is a list of T cell receptor beta chains from one sample in a study of T-cell reconstitution after alpha-beta-depleted transplantation in children. TCRdb reprocessed the PCR reads via MiXCR and lists one record per CDR3 protein. The repertoire has around 300,000 distinct CDR3 sequences, 6% to 10% of them found once; the top ten carry 9.1%. This sample comprised peripheral blood, obtained 360 days after TCRalphabeta/CD19-depleted stem cell transplant. Receptor source: a female patient between 2 and 10 years old who had a stem cell transplant for Fanconi anemia, so the T cells may come from the graft donor. CDR3s include the opening cysteine and the closing phenylalanine or tryptophan. A D gene is named only where the DNA matches it firmly.

>TRBV7-6|-|13|TRBJ2-1
CASSLAGVREQFF
>TRBV6-2/TRBV6-3|TRBD1|16|TRBJ2-1
CASTRDSLYFYNEQFF
>TRBV29-1|-|12|TRBJ2-5
CSVEENGKTQYF
>TRBV7-8|-|15|TRBJ1-5
CASSSAGLPQRPQHF
>TRBV12-3/TRBV12-4|TRBD1|14|TRBJ1-6
CASGSTGFHSPLHF
>TRBV10-3|TRBD2|15|TRBJ2-7
CAIRRTSGGAYEQYF
>TRBV4-3|TRBD2|17|TRBJ2-3
CASSQDGASGETDTQYF
>TRBV7-9|-|16|TRBJ2-3
CASSPGLPCSTDTQYF
>TRBV29-1|-|16|TRBJ2-2
CSVLSWAGLNTGELFF
>TRBV5-5|TRBD1|16|TRBJ2-1
CASSTSQGATYNEQFF
>TRBV12-3/TRBV12-4|-|11|TRBJ2-1
CASSLFDEQFF